This T cell receptor beta chain was identified in a study of cytomegalovirus exposure and HLA in healthy donors (dated by TCRdb to the late 2010s). Concerning the study at large: An earlier analysis of roughly 630 of the donors reported more than 250 Gb of sequence data and around 110 million unique TCR beta sequences from some 180 million T cells. An early release that covered roughly 600 HLA-typed donors contained about 300 gigabases of sequencing data and tens of millions of unique TCR sequences. The genetic ancestry cluster associated with self-reported Caucasian donors included about 84% of the roughly 410 genotyped donors. The study was designed to test whether signatures of past pathogen exposure could be identified by cataloging public T cell receptors. The T cell repertoires of about 700 subjects were profiled by immunosequencing and related to cytomegalovirus serostatus. A separate validation cohort of 90 to 150 different subjects was used in addition to the approximately 700-subject first cohort. High-throughput TCR immunosequencing, statistical association of individual TCRs with disease status, and machine learning were combined to predict cytomegalovirus infection status. In a later analysis, previously published TCR beta repertoires from 600 to 850 donors were re-analyzed and high-resolution HLA genotyping was added so that TCR occurrence patterns could be studied. Rather than drawing on any new phenotypic data, the later analysis identified candidate immune exposures from TCR beta sequences and the way those sequences occurred across donors. To decide whether each TCR beta V gene segment behaved as functional or pseudogenic, an earlier analysis of some 600 of the donors relied on high-throughput TCR beta sequencing. Alongside the repertoire data, information on donor age, sex, ethnicity and CMV serostatus was compiled. In a later genetic analysis, genome-wide SNP genotypes for about 55% of the roughly 700 donors were used, and that subset was treated as a discovery cohort. Every repertoire in the discovery cohort had been generated on one and the same sequencing platform. Class I and class II HLA loci were covered by the typing at four-digit resolution. Typing coverage varied by locus: roughly 629-630 donors for A, B, C, DRB1 and DQB1; about 520 for DQA1; approximately 570 for DPA1; around 490 for DPB1. Roughly five DR-DQ haplotypes were handled as single units for association and clustering, since linkage in the cohort was strong. Among 398 genotyped donors of the cohort, an average of around 240,000 unique TCR beta nucleotide sequences was sequenced per donor, of which 15% to 20% were non-productive.

General conclusions and limits of the study: Presence/absence analyses assumed roughly uniform sequencing depth across donors, an assumption that may not hold. Some IMGT-functional V segments, including TRBV6-2 and TRBV6-3, could not be told apart with the 87-base-pair reads, so those segments were excluded. In a later analysis, some 18,000 TCR beta sequences were associated with specific HLA alleles at a false discovery rate of 0.05. A later analysis found that HLA-associated TCR beta chains were more clonally expanded and had lower generation probabilities than equally common non-associated chains. CMV serostatus was the only immune exposure information available for the cohort. A later analysis found that TCR association rates varied across HLA loci, with DRB1 alleles showing the most associated TCRs and HLA-C alleles the fewest. Broadly in line with IMGT annotations, most TCR beta V segments showed up in productive rearrangements about 87% or about 30% of the time in an earlier analysis of 450 to 600 of the donors. A further reported finding was that TCR beta sequences accurately predicted the HLA-A and HLA-B alleles for most subjects in the first cohort. Most CMV-associated TCR beta chains appeared to be HLA-restricted in a later analysis, and the HLA associations seemed to be driven largely by CMV exposure. Around 16 rarely observed V segments, including chromosome 9 orphons, were excluded from the earlier analysis of several hundred of the donors because counts were too low. Only TCR beta chains were sequenced in this cohort, and the absence of alpha or paired-chain data limited detectable features. According to a later analysis, parvovirus B19, influenza, CMV and Epstein-Barr virus appeared linked to several top co-occurrence clusters. In vitro tests confirmed that a few of the cytomegalovirus-associated TCR beta chains recognize cytomegalovirus antigens. The authors suggested that the approach could potentially be generalized to other disease states and immunological phenotypes. Assigning TCR associations to individual alleles was difficult when HLA alleles, especially DR and DQ, strongly co-occurred. V-gene and J-gene trimming of TCR beta chains was associated with a missense DCLRE1C variant in a later genetic analysis, and the association was replicated in an independent cohort. Most TCR sequences were observed very rarely across donors, whereas some public TCRs were present in many individuals. Cytomegalovirus status was reported to be diagnosed by the classifier with high specificity and sensitivity in both the original and validation cohorts. In a later genetic analysis, fewer N-insertions in productive TCRs were reported among donors in an Asian-associated ancestry cluster than the roughly 700-donor mean. Because HLA typing was missing for some donors at each locus, association tests included only the typed subset. A cluster of highly shared sequence variants was judged likely to represent a technical artifact of the sequencing pipeline. Linkage disequilibrium might explain the correlated functional status among segregating V segments, but an unknown experimental factor could not be ruled out. A total of fewer than 200 TCR beta chains were listed by the study as associated with cytomegalovirus.

The cohort consisted of 666 healthy bone marrow donors. All cohort members were sampled while nominally healthy, although unrecorded immune exposures were likely present. The donor was CMV seronegative and was included in the group of under 450 seronegative cohort members. A peripheral blood sample was provided by each donor, and peripheral blood mononuclear cells were used for TCR beta sequencing. The Qiagen DNeasy Blood Extraction Kit was used to extract genomic DNA from the blood cell samples. CDR1 is given as SGHRS and CDR2 as YFSETQ, both from the germline V gene. The junction carries 11 bases between V and J, which are trimmed by 0 bases and 5 bases respectively. Including the terminal cysteine and phenylalanine, the CDR3 comprises 15 residues. This entry keeps only the CDR3 DNA: 45 bases, framed from base 1. The library was generated by the immunoSEQ multiplex PCR assay. For the multiplex PCR, a mixture combining 60 forward primers for TCR Vbeta segments and 13 reverse primers for TCR Jbeta segments was used. Amplification of the CDR3 region of rearranged TCR beta genes was performed with a multiplex PCR assay on genomic DNA. The Illumina HiSeq System was used to sequence the amplified TCR beta libraries as 87-base-pair reads. In the paper's pipeline: A later analysis counted approximately 84 million unique TCR beta chains across the 666 repertoires, and around 9.9 million of these chains were shared by at least two donors. A nearest-neighbor algorithm error-corrected the raw reads and collapsed the reads into unique sequences, merging closely related sequences to remove PCR and sequencing errors. CDR3 sequences were aligned to IMGT reference sequences to assign V, D and J gene segments. For a sequence to be retained, at least a six-nucleotide match to both a V gene segment and a J gene segment was required. Rearrangements were called productive when the CDR3 lacked stop codons and stayed in frame with V and J; all others were non-productive. CDR3 was defined by IMGT convention, running from the second conserved V-encoded cysteine to the conserved J-encoded phenylalanine. The earlier analysis of more than 450 of the donors excluded sequences that lacked an unambiguous match to a single V gene segment. In an earlier analysis of several hundred of the donors, V segments were called functional above 56.7% productive rearrangements and were called segregating when the between-donor standard deviation exceeded 5%. A statistical classification framework was built for diagnosing cytomegalovirus status from the catalog of TCR beta chain sequences. In a later analysis, TCR nucleotide sequences were compared against IMGT/GENE-DB human TR gene sequences so that V and J genes could be assigned. In a later analysis, CDR3 sequences and most-parsimonious VDJ recombination scenarios were assigned using the TCRdist pipeline. In a later analysis, every TCR beta chain was defined by the combination of its CDR3 amino acid sequence and its V-gene family, and reads without a unique V-gene family were dropped. As a way to deal with suspected cross-contamination and a sequencing artifact, a later analysis dropped 450 to 600 nucleotide sequences that were highly shared and had low generation probability. In a later analysis, a clonal expansion index was calculated for each public chain from normalized within-repertoire ranks of inferred template counts. Generation probabilities in a later analysis came from a VDJ recombination model fitted to out-of-frame rearrangements, and those results were checked against IGoR. In a later analysis, TCR-TCR, TCR-HLA and TCR-CMV co-occurrence was scored with hypergeometric tests, and a repertoire-size bias correction was applied to TCR pairs. To estimate false discovery rates, a later analysis permuted the HLA or CMV assignments 20 times. In a later analysis, co-occurring TCRs were grouped with DBSCAN, and TCRdist sequence similarity was added when clustering was performed within HLA-allele-positive subsets. Co-occurrence clustering excluded repertoires with fewer than 30,000 or more than 120,000 public chains, plus five with anomalous nucleotide sharing. Sourced from immuneACCESS, this table was stored by TCRdb with only in-frame sequences that have V and J called. A share of the clones is absent; for the studies checked, an unresolved V gene accounts for under half, and the remainder has no known explanation. V and J calls and clone size follow that table, whereas D and trimming were derived from the DNA. The sample profile shows 99,000 or so clones; about three quarters of them were found once. The top ten constitute about 5% of the sample.

This clone occurred a few times. It has no known antigen specificity. No much larger clone is present one base from it, and per-base qualities are unavailable. The source material was PBMCs. The chain couples TRBV5-1 to TRBJ2-2; TRBD2 could be the D gene, as 6 bases match. The receptor was derived from a male donor in good health and CMV-seronegative. The CDR3 region has the sequence CASSLAVGGTGELFF. The nucleotide sequence reads TGCGCCAGCAGCTTGGCCGTGGGAGGAACCGGGGAGCTGTTTTTT. With the rest looked up from the reference TRBV5-1 and TRBJ2-2 genes rather than sequenced, the full variable domain is KAGVTQTPRYLIKTRGQQVTLSCSPISGHRSVSWYQQTPGQGLQFLFEYFSETQRNKGNFPGRFSGRQFSNSRSEMNVSTLELGDSALYLCASSLAVGGTGELFFGEGSRLTVL.